This T cell receptor beta chain appears in the sequencing data of a study of OX40 agonist ivuxolimab in advanced cancers. In this sample, this clone turned up a few times. The CDR3 is 15 amino acids. Germline V gene data show CDR1 as MNHNS and CDR2 as SASEGT. V was clipped by 5 bases and J by 2 bases, with 13 bases between them. Sequencing was performed with immunoSEQ multiplex PCR; in TCRdb, only in-frame clones are kept and a portion is missing. The sample includes 65,000 to 80,000 clones, over 90% of them seen just once. The rearrangement uses TRBV6-1 and TRBJ1-3, with D maybe TRBD1 (5 bases). Material: CD4+ or CD8+ T cells sorted from blood, obtained in a trial of the OX40 agonist ivuxolimab. The receptor was isolated from an adult with an advanced solid tumor such as melanoma, head and neck, liver or kidney cancer. DNA of the CDR3: TGTGCCAGCAGTCCCCAGGGAGAGGCTGGAAACACCATATATTTT. It translates to CASSPQGEAGNTIYF.